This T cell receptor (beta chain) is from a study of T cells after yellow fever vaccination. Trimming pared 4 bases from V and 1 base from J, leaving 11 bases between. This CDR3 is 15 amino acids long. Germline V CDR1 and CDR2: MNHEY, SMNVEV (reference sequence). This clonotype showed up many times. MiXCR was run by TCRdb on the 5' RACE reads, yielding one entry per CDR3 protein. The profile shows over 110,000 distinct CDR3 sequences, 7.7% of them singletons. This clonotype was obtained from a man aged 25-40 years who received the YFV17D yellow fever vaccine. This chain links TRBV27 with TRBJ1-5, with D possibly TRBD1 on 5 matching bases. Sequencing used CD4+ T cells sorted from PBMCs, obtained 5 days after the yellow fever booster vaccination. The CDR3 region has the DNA TGTGCCAGCAGTTGGGGGGGTGGAAGCAATCAGCCCCAGCATTTT. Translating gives CASSWGGGSNQPQHF.